The next 11 T cell receptor beta chains were all read from a single sample in a study of shared clonotypes between healthy human individuals. The table came from immunoSEQ multiplex PCR; TCRdb's copy has only in-frame clones and leaves some out. The sample gives fewer than 2.5 million clones, 80% to 95% of which show up once; more than 0.35% is in the top ten. Sequenced sample: naive CD4+ T cells from PBMCs. Indicated subset: CD45RA+ positively selected. The receptor source for this set is a man younger than 30 in good health. Some clones in this sample may be carry-over from other donors' samples.

V and J are TRBV5-4 and TRBJ2-1; no definite D call. V shed 5 bases and J shed 8 bases, with 20 bases lying between them. Per germline, CDR1 SGHNT and CDR2 YYREEE (reference sequence). The CDR3 has 15 amino acids. The CDR3 region has the DNA TGTGCCAGCAGTTCCCGAGTTGGTTCATCCCATGAGCAGTTCTTC. This codes for CASSSRVGSSHEQFF.

V usage is TRBV6-6 and J usage is TRBJ1-2, with D uncertain. The CDR3 totals 13 residues. Germline lookup yields CDR1 MNHNY and CDR2 SVGAGI (reference sequence). V shed 2 bases and J shed 8 bases, with 12 bases lying between them. The CDR3 sequence is CASSYGQAGGYTF. CDR3 DNA sequence: TGTGCCAGCAGTTACGGGCAGGCTGGGGGCTACACCTTC.

This clone was seen once. V gene TRBV9 combines with J gene TRBJ2-1; TRBD2 matches 11 bases. The V gene end was trimmed by 3 bases and the J gene end by 9 bases; junction bases not matched to a gene: 5. This CDR3 spans 14 amino acids. CDR1 SGDLS and CDR2 YYNGEE come from the germline V gene. The DNA of the CDR3 is TGTGCCAGCAGCGGACTAGCGGGAACGGGTGAGCAGTTCTTC. Protein sequence: CASSGLAGTGEQFF.

V and J are TRBV7-9 and TRBJ2-2; TRBD1 might be the D (5 bases). Germline V gene data show CDR1 as SEHNR and CDR2 as FQNEAQ (reference sequence). The CDR3 consists of 16 residues. The V end was cut by 2 bases, the J end by 3 bases, with 13 bases between. CDR3 DNA sequence: TGTGCCAGCAGCTTAAAGGGGTCCTCTCACACCGGGGAGCTGTTTTTT. This gives the protein CASSLKGSSHTGELFF.

The chain has TRBV19 and TRBJ2-3, with TRBD2 identical over 7 bases. Germline V gives CDR1 LNHDA, CDR2 SQIVND (reference sequence). Trimming took 4 bases from V and 1 from J; bases not matched to a gene: 11. The CDR3 contains 17 residues. CDR3 sequence reads: CASSTNGRDDGTDTQYF. In DNA form, the CDR3 reads TGTGCCAGTAGTACCAATGGGAGGGACGACGGCACAGATACGCAGTATTTT.

V is TRBV9 and J is TRBJ2-7; 9 bases agree with TRBD1. The CDR3 has 15 amino acids. Germline loops: CDR1 SGDLS, CDR2 YYNGEE. Losses at the gene ends were 0 bases for V and 6 bases for J; bases not matched to a gene: 7. CDR3 sequence reads: CASSVAWTGETEQYF. The CDR3 DNA is TGTGCCAGCAGCGTAGCGTGGACAGGGGAAACCGAGCAGTACTTC.

Of note for this clone: At the DNA level, this CDR3 is encoded by other sequences in the same sample as well. The rearrangement links TRBV5-1 to TRBJ1-1, with D maybe TRBD1 (6 bases). The CDR3 sequence is 14 residues long. Trimming cost V 0 bases and J 1 base, with 7 bases left between them. The germline gives CDR1 SGHRS, CDR2 YFSETQ. The CDR3 DNA is TGCGCCAGCAGCTTGGGACAGGAGAACACTGAAGCTTTCTTT. This gives the protein CASSLGQENTEAFF.

The chain joins TRBV5-1 to TRBJ2-1; 12 positions match TRBD2. The CDR3 extends over 15 amino acids. Trimming took 2 bases from V and 7 from J; bases not matched to a gene: 4. Germline CDR1 and CDR2: SGHRS and YFSETQ. The CDR3 DNA follows: TGCGCCAGCAGCTTCACTAGCGGGAGGAAGAATGAGCAGTTCTTC. Translated, it gives CASSFTSGRKNEQFF.

The chain has TRBV6-4 and TRBJ1-1, with TRBD1 as a possible D gene (5 bases). CDR3 length: 14 residues. Germline V gene sequence: CDR1 MRHNA, CDR2 SNTAGT. Trimming removed 3 bases at V and 4 bases at J, with 12 bases between. For the CDR3, the DNA is TGTGCCAGCAGTGAATCCGGGGGTGGCACTGAAGCTTTCTTT. Translated: CASSESGGGTEAFF.

To note about this clone: The junction differs from germline at one of its ends, possibly a read error. This chain joins TRBV7-9 and TRBJ1-1, with 10 bases that match TRBD1. Germline-derived CDR1 and CDR2 are SEHNR and FQNEAQ (reference sequence). The CDR3 loop spans 14 amino acids. As DNA, the CDR3 is TGTGCCAGCAGTTTAGGGGACAGGGGAAAAAAAGCTTTCTTT. Residues: CASSLGDRGKKAFF.

This chain joins TRBV4-2 and TRBJ2-2; 7 bases are shared with TRBD1. The CDR3 length is 14 residues. CDR1 is LGHNA and CDR2 is YNFKEQ in the germline V gene. The ends lost 4 bases at V and 5 bases at J; junction bases unmatched: 4. The CDR3: CASSPPTGTGELFF. CDR3 DNA sequence: TGTGCCAGCAGCCCTCCGACAGGGACCGGGGAGCTGTTTTTT.